This TCR beta chain was obtained from a study of T cell repertoires in cytomegalovirus infection. Study information: HLA-B-restricted CMV epitopes that are well studied were used alongside recently identified HLA-C-restricted ones.

TCRdb reprocessed the reads with MiXCR, giving one entry per CDR3 protein. The sample lists 100,000 to 120,000 distinct CDR3 sequences, roughly 30% occurring once. This clonotype has only a few counts. Its antigen is currently unknown. Overall study findings and caveats: The ex vivo response was dominated by HLA-C-restricted CMV-specific TCR beta clonotypes. Individuals carrying CMV plus the relevant HLA were identified by cumulative frequency of public TCR beta families.

Looked up from germline, CDR1 is LGHNA and CDR2 is YNFKEQ. Trimming took off 0 bases at V and 4 bases at J, with 6 bases between the two ends. The CDR3 is 13 residues long. The clonotype originates from a human donor in good health (CMV status not recorded). Some clones in this sample may be carry-over from other donors' samples. V is TRBV4-2 and J is TRBJ1-1; D is perhaps TRBD1 (5 bases). Sequenced here: CD8+ T cells from cultured PBMCs, sampled from culture after CMV antigen stimulation. The CDR3 region has the DNA TGTGCCAGCAGCCAAGATAGGGGCACTGAAGCTTTCTTT. This codes for CASSQDRGTEAFF.